These 29 T cell receptor beta chains originate from one sample sequenced in a study of T cell repertoires in cytomegalovirus infection. Each CDR3 protein gets one entry after TCRdb re-called the reads with MiXCR. The repertoire includes around 530,000 distinct CDR3 sequences, more than 15% of them detected once, and roughly 25% sits in the top ten. Sequencing was performed on CD8+ T cells from PBMCs. The receptors here all came from a human donor in good health (CMV status not recorded). Some clones in this sample may be carry-over from other donors' samples.

The rearrangement uses TRBV6-6 and TRBJ1-4, with D unresolved. The CDR3 covers 20 residues. The V end was cut by 6 bases, the J end by 0 bases, with 26 bases between. Germline values: CDR1 MNHNY, CDR2 SVGAGI (reference sequence). The CDR3 sequence is CASRDRSPGNVFATNEKLFF. CDR3 nucleotides: TGTGCCAGCAGGGATCGGTCACCGGGAAACGTATTTGCAACTAATGAAAAACTGTTTTTT.

CDR3 DNA: TGTGCCAGCAGTTTATGGGGGAATCGGGCTTACGAGCAGTACTTC. Its protein is CASSLWGNRAYEQYF. The chain has TRBV27 and TRBJ2-7, with D perhaps given as TRBD1 or TRBD2 (5 bases each). Germline V gives CDR1 MNHEY, CDR2 SMNVEV (reference sequence). The CDR3 contains 15 residues. Trimming removed 1 base at V and 4 bases at J, with 14 bases between.

The chain is built from TRBV7-9 and TRBJ2-3, with a possible D match to TRBD1 (6 bases). This CDR3 is built from 17 residues. Trimming pared 1 base from V and 8 bases from J, leaving 22 bases between. Germline lookup yields CDR1 SEHNR and CDR2 FQNEAQ (reference sequence). The CDR3 DNA is TGTGCCAGCAGCTTAGAGCCCCGACAGGCCACTCTGGGTACGCAGTATTTT. Translating it yields CASSLEPRQATLGTQYF.

This clonotype was seen ten or more times. The chain joins TRBV7-9 to TRBJ1-1, with a weak D call TRBD1 (5 bases). CDR3 length: 13 residues. V lost 6 bases and J lost 4, with 12 bases in between. Germline CDR1 is SEHNR and CDR2 is FQNEAQ (reference sequence). The DNA for the CDR3 is TGTGCCAGCAGTTGGGGGGAGAGCACTGAAGCTTTCTTT. It translates to CASSWGESTEAFF.

In its sample, this clonotype was seen a few times. V usage is TRBV19 and J usage is TRBJ2-3; a weak D match, TRBD2 (7 bases). From germline, CDR1 is LNHDA and CDR2 SQIVND (reference sequence). This CDR3 has 17 amino acids. Between the trimmed V and J ends, which lost 3 bases and 3 bases, there was a span of 19 bases. The CDR3 protein is CASSMPSTRGGTDTQYF. DNA of the CDR3: TGTGCCAGTAGTATGCCCTCGACGAGGGGGGGGACAGATACGCAGTATTTT.

The table lists this clonotype with a few counts. The chain employs TRBV9 and TRBJ2-7; D remains unclear. CDR1 SGDLS and CDR2 YYNGEE come from the germline V gene. The CDR3 consists of 14 residues. V was clipped by 3 bases and J by 2 bases, with 12 bases between them. CDR3 nucleotide sequence: TGTGCCAGCAGCGAAAAGGCCGATCCCTACGAGCAGTACTTC. Translation: CASSEKADPYEQYF.

The chain carries TRBV27 and TRBJ2-7; 7 bases match TRBD2. Germline V lookup: CDR1 MNHEY, CDR2 SMNVEV (reference sequence). The CDR3 extends over 15 amino acids. J lost 3 bases, V lost 4 bases, and 9 bases had no gene match. The CDR3 region has the DNA TGTGCCAGCAGTTCCACGAGGGCTAGCGGCTACGAGCAGTACTTC. Translated, it gives CASSSTRASGYEQYF.

In its sample, this clonotype was seen many times. The CDR3 loop is CASNRFGEGTDTEAFF. DNA for the CDR3: TGTGCCAGCAACCGCTTCGGGGAGGGGACGGACACTGAAGCTTTCTTT. V gene TRBV6-6 combines with J gene TRBJ1-1; D is possibly TRBD1 (5 bases). CDR3 length equals 16 residues. V gave up 7 bases and J gave up 3 bases, with 21 bases separating them. The V gene's germline CDR1 is MNHNY and CDR2 SVGAGI (reference sequence).

This sequence joins TRBV7-3 and TRBJ2-5; a possible D gene is TRBD2 (6 bases). Germline V lookup: CDR1 SGHTA, CDR2 FQGTGA. CDR3 length equals 15 residues. Deletions cut 5 bases from V and 2 bases from J, with 15 bases between. The CDR3 here is CASSLGGWGQETQYF. The DNA for the CDR3 is TGTGCCAGCAGCCTCGGGGGTTGGGGTCAAGAGACCCAGTACTTC. Drawing the rest from reference TRBV7-3 and TRBJ2-5, the complete variable domain is GAGVSQTPSNKVTEKGKYVELRCDPISGHTALYWYRQSLGQGPEFLIYFQGTGAADDSGLPNDRFFAVRPEGSVSTLKIQRTERGDSAVYLCASSLGGWGQETQYFGPGTRLLVL.

The V gene is TRBV30, the J gene TRBJ2-1, with D uncertain. This CDR3 is built from 16 residues. Germline assignment: CDR1 GTSNPN and CDR2 SVGIG (reference sequence). The V and J ends lost 0 bases and 1 base respectively, with 13 bases between them. The CDR3 spells CAWSVKGVGSYNEQFF. CDR3 nucleotides: TGTGCCTGGAGTGTAAAGGGTGTGGGTTCCTACAATGAGCAGTTCTTC. The full variable domain, in which reference TRBV30 and TRBJ2-1 provide the parts outside the CDR3, is SQTIHQWPATLVQPVGSPLSLECTVEGTSNPNLYWYRQAAGRGLQLLFYSVGIGQISSEVPQNLSASRPQDRQFILSSKKLLLSDSGFYLCAWSVKGVGSYNEQFFGPGTRLTVL.

Many counts were recorded for this clonotype. The chain carries TRBV7-8 and TRBJ1-2; possibly TRBD1 for D (6 bases). Trimming removed 0 bases at V and 4 bases at J, with 9 bases between. CDR1 is SGHVS and CDR2 is FQNEAQ in the germline V gene. This CDR3 contains 14 residues. In DNA, the CDR3 is TGTGCCAGCAGCTTAGCTGGACAGTCCTATGGCTACACCTTC. It is translated as CASSLAGQSYGYTF.

This clonotype was observed many times. This chain connects TRBV6-5 to TRBJ1-1; D not resolved. The CDR3 runs to 14 residues. Germline CDR1 is MNHEY and CDR2 is SVGAGI. Trimming stripped 2 bases from V and 6 bases from J, with 13 bases between. The CDR3 nucleotides read TGTGCCAGCAGTTACGGCGGTGGAATCGCTGAAGCTTTCTTT. Protein product: CASSYGGGIAEAFF.

This clonotype showed up many times. V is TRBV7-2 and J is TRBJ2-1; 15 bases line up with TRBD2. Looked up from germline, CDR1 is SGHTA and CDR2 is FQGNSA. The CDR3 consists of 16 residues. Trimming cost V 5 bases and J 9 bases; bases outside gene matches: 8. CDR3 loop: CASSTGLAGGPLEQFF. In nucleotides, the CDR3 is TGTGCCAGCAGCACCGGACTAGCGGGGGGGCCCCTTGAGCAGTTCTTC.

This clonotype has at least ten counts. The chain couples TRBV7-9 to TRBJ2-3, with 9 bases identical to TRBD2. From germline, CDR1 is SEHNR and CDR2 FQNEAQ (reference sequence). Unmatched junction bases numbered 17, after V lost 5 bases and J lost 2 bases. The CDR3 runs 19 residues. The DNA for the CDR3 is TGTGCCAGCAGCCCCCCTGAGGGAGCGGGAGGTACCCCCACAGATACGCAGTATTTT. It yields the protein CASSPPEGAGGTPTDTQYF.

This clonotype was counted ten times or more. This chain uses TRBV4-1 with TRBJ2-5; D is unresolved. Trimming pared 0 bases from V and 2 bases from J, leaving 10 bases between. CDR1 is MGHRA, CDR2 YSYEKL, per germline. The CDR3 covers 15 residues. The CDR3 DNA is TGCGCCAGCAGCCAAGAGAGGACCCTACAAGAGACCCAGTACTTC. This translates into CASSQERTLQETQYF.

The V and J genes are TRBV10-3 and TRBJ2-2; TRBD1 might be the D (7 bases). Trimming removed 7 bases at V and 2 bases at J, with 20 bases between. The CDR3 covers 17 residues. Per the germline V gene, CDR1 is ENHRY and CDR2 is SYGVKD. CDR3 coding DNA: TGTGCCATCACTCCCGGGGGCGGGACAGAAAACACCGGGGAGCTGTTTTTT. It encodes CAITPGGGTENTGELFF.

V is TRBV27 and J is TRBJ2-2; D gene ambiguous. V shed 2 bases and J shed 1 base, with 14 bases lying between them. CDR3 size: 17 residues. Germline V lookup: CDR1 MNHEY, CDR2 SMNVEV (reference sequence). The CDR3 DNA reads TGTGCCAGCAGTTTAAATGGCTGGGCAGGGAACACCGGGGAGCTGTTTTTT. Amino acid sequence: CASSLNGWAGNTGELFF.

The chain carries TRBV20-1 and TRBJ2-1; D is possibly TRBD1 (6 bases). Germline V gene data show CDR1 as DFQATT and CDR2 as SNEGSKA (reference sequence). V lost 3 bases, J lost 7 bases, and 13 bases lay in between. This CDR3 is built from 13 residues. CDR3 sequence reads: CSASKDSSNEQFF. CDR3 DNA sequence: TGCAGTGCTAGTAAGGACAGTAGTAATGAGCAGTTCTTC.

This sequence joins TRBV7-9 and TRBJ2-2; D tentatively fits TRBD1 or TRBD2 (5 bases each). CDR1 and CDR2 (germline): SEHNR, FQNEAQ (reference sequence). V was trimmed by 7 bases and J by 3 bases, leaving 27 bases between them. This CDR3 has 19 residues. The CDR3 loop reads CASTLGAEGAAEDTGELFF. The DNA for the CDR3 is TGTGCCAGCACTCTAGGGGCGGAAGGGGCCGCGGAGGACACCGGGGAGCTGTTTTTT.

This clonotype was detected many times. The J gene is TRBJ2-1, the V gene TRBV10-2; TRBD1 matches 8 bases. With 3 bases clipped from V and 10 bases from J, the junction kept 11 bases outside the gene matches. Germline assignment: CDR1 WSHSY and CDR2 SAAADI. The CDR3 consists of 15 residues. This CDR3 is CASSEFGTGGNEQFF. DNA for the CDR3: TGCGCCAGCAGTGAATTCGGGACAGGAGGTAACGAGCAGTTCTTC.

This clonotype was counted ten times or more. The J gene is TRBJ2-3, the V gene TRBV6-1; 13 bases align to TRBD2. The CDR3 is 19 residues long. Germline assignment: CDR1 MNHNS and CDR2 SASEGT. V gave up 6 bases and J gave up 0 bases; unmatched junction bases: 12. The CDR3: CASSRPGTSGTTSTDTQYF. Here the CDR3 DNA reads TGTGCCAGCAGCCGCCCCGGGACTAGCGGGACCACTAGCACAGATACGCAGTATTTT.

J is TRBJ1-2 and V is TRBV27; 8 bases line up with TRBD1. Germline-derived CDR1 and CDR2 are MNHEY and SMNVEV (reference sequence). V lost 6 bases to trimming and J lost 4 bases; unmatched junction nucleotides: 7. The CDR3 is made up of 14 amino acids. CDR3 coding DNA: TGTGCCAGCAGACCCGGACAGGGAGCCTATGGCTACACCTTC. It specifies CASRPGQGAYGYTF.

This chain connects TRBV5-6 to TRBJ2-3; 8 bases fit TRBD2. The CDR3 sequence is 15 residues long. The V gene end was trimmed by 4 bases and the J gene end by 3 bases; junction bases not matched to a gene: 7. Germline V gives CDR1 SGHDT, CDR2 YYEEEE. DNA for the CDR3: TGTGCCAGCAGCGCCCCGGGACTAGTTACAGATACGCAGTATTTT. This gives the protein CASSAPGLVTDTQYF.

A single count supports this clonotype. V is TRBV9 and J is TRBJ2-7, with a weak D call TRBD1 (5 bases). Trimming stripped 1 base from V and 0 bases from J, with 8 bases between. CDR3 length: 14 residues. The germline V gene encodes CDR1 SGDLS and CDR2 YYNGEE. CDR3 in DNA: TGTGCCAGCAGCGTATGGCAGGGCTCCTACGAGCAGTACTTC. Translating it yields CASSVWQGSYEQYF.

This clonotype has at least ten counts. V is TRBV12-3 or TRBV12-4 and J is TRBJ1-3; D ambiguous. This CDR3 is 14 amino acids long. Trimming removed 3 bases at V and 0 bases at J, with 6 bases between. The CDR3 loop is CASSFRASGNTIYF. DNA of the CDR3: TGTGCCAGCAGTTTTAGGGCCTCTGGAAACACCATATATTTT.

The table lists this clonotype with many counts. The CDR3 region is CASSLGLGGNGQYF. CDR3 coding DNA: TGTGCCAGCAGCTTGGGCCTGGGGGGCAACGGGCAGTACTTC. J is TRBJ2-7 and V is TRBV7-9; D is perhaps TRBD1 or TRBD2 (6 bases each). V was shortened by 3 bases and J by 9 bases, with 18 bases between the two germline ends. The CDR3 length is 14 residues. From germline, CDR1 is SEHNR and CDR2 FQNEAQ (reference sequence).

About this clonotype: The junction and the germline gene differ at one end; a read error may be behind it. This chain joins TRBV7-3 and TRBJ2-3; 10 bases map to TRBD2. The CDR3 is 16 residues long. In germline, CDR1 is SGHTA, CDR2 FQGTGA. CDR3 nucleotide sequence: TGTGCAAGCAGCTTAGGAGCGGGAGGGCAATCAGATACGCCGTATTTT. Encoded protein: CASSLGAGGQSDTPYF.

This rearrangement joins TRBV4-2 to TRBJ1-3; no definite D call. This CDR3 has 17 amino acids. CDR1 LGHNA and CDR2 YNFKEQ come from the germline V gene. V lost 0 bases to trimming and J lost 0 bases, with 12 bases between them. CDR3 in amino acids: CASSQDPYTHSGNTIYF. Written as DNA, the CDR3 is TGTGCCAGCAGCCAAGACCCCTACACCCACTCTGGAAACACCATATATTTT.

This clonotype was observed at least ten times. The V and J genes are TRBV4-1 and TRBJ2-2, with TRBD2 identical over 10 bases. From germline, CDR1 is MGHRA and CDR2 YSYEKL. J gave up 5 bases and V 4 bases, and 13 bases lay outside the gene matches. The CDR3 loop spans 18 amino acids. The CDR3 DNA reads as TGCGCCAGCAGCCCCCTCCCCCCCGGGACTAGCGTAACCGGGGAGCTGTTTTTT. Translation: CASSPLPPGTSVTGELFF.